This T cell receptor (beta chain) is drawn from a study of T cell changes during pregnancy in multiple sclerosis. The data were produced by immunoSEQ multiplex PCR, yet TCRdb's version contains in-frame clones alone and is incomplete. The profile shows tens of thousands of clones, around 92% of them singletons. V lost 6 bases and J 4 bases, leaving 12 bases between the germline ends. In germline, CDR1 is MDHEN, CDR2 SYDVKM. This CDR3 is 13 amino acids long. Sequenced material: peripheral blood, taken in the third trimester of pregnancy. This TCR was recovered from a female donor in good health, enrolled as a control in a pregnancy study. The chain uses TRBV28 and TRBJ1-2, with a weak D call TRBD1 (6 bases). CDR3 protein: CASRYTGTYGYTF. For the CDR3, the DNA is TGTGCCAGCAGGTATACAGGGACCTATGGCTACACCTTC.